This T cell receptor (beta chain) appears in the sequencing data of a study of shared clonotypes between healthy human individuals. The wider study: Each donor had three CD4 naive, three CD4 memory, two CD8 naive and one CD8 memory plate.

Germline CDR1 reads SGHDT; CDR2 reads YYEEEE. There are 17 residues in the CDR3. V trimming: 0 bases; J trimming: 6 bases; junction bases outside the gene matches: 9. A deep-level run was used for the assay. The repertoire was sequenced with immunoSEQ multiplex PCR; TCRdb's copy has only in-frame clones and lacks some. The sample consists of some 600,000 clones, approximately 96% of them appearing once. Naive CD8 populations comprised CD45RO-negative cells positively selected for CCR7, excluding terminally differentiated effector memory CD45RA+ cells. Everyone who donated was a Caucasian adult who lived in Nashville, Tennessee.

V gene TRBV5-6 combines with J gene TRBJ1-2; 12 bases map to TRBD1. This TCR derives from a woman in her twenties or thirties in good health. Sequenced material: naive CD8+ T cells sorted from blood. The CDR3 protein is CASSLAGTGGAGDGYTF. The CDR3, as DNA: TGTGCCAGCAGCTTGGCCGGGACAGGGGGCGCTGGGGATGGCTACACCTTC.